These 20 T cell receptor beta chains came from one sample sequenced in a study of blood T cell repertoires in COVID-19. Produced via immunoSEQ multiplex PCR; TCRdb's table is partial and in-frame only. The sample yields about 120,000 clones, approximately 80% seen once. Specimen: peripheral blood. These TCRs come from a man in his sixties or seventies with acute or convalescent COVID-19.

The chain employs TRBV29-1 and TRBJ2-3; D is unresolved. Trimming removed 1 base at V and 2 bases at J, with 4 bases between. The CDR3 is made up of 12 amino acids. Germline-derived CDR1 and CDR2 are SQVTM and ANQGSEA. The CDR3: CSVEVHTDTQYF. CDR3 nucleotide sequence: TGCAGCGTTGAAGTCCACACAGATACGCAGTATTTT.

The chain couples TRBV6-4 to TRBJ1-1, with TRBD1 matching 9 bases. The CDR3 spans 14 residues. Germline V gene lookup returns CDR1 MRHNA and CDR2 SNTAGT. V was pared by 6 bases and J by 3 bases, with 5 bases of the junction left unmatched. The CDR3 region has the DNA TGTGCCAGCAGCCTAGACAGGGGGTACACTGAAGCTTTCTTT. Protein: CASSLDRGYTEAFF.

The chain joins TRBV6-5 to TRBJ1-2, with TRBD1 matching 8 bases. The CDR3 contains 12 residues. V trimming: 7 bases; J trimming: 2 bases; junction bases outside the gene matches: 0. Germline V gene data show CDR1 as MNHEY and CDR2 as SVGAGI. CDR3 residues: CASTGGNYGYTF. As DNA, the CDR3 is TGTGCCAGCACAGGGGGCAACTATGGCTACACCTTC.

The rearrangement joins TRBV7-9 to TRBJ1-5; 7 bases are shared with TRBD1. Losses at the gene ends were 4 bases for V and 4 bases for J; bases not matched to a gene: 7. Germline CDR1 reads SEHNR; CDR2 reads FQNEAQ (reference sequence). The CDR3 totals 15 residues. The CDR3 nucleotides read TGTGCCAGCAGCTCCTCCGGGACAGAAAATCAGCCCCAGCATTTT. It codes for CASSSSGTENQPQHF.

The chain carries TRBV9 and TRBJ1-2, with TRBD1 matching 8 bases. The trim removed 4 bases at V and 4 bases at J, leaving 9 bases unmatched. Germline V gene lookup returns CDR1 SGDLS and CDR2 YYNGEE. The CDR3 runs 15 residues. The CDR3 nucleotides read TGTGCCAGCAGCCGGGGGGACAGGAATACCTATGGCTACACCTTC. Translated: CASSRGDRNTYGYTF.

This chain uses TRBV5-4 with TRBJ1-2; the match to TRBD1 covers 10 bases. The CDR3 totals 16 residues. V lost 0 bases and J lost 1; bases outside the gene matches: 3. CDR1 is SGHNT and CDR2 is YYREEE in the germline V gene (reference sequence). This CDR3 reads CASSLGGTGVNYGYTF. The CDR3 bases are TGTGCCAGCAGCTTGGGGGGGACAGGGGTTAACTATGGCTACACCTTC.

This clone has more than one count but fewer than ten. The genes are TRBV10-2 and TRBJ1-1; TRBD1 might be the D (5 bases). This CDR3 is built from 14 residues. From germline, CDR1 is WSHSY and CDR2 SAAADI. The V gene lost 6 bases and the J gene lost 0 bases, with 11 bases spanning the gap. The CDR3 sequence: CASSMGLLNTEAFF. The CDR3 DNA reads TGCGCCAGCAGCATGGGACTGTTGAACACTGAAGCTTTCTTT.

For the CDR3, the DNA is TGTGCCAGCAGGACCGTGGGGGCAGAGAGAGCCTACGAGCAGTACTTC. The encoded protein is CASRTVGAERAYEQYF. The chain employs TRBV27 and TRBJ2-7; a weak D match, TRBD1 (6 bases). The V gene lost 6 bases and the J gene lost 2 bases, with 20 bases spanning the gap. The germline gives CDR1 MNHEY, CDR2 SMNVEV (reference sequence). CDR3 length: 16 residues.

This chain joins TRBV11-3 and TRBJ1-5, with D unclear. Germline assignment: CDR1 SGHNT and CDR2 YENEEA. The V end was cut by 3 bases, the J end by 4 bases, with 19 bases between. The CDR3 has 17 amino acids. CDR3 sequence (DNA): TGTGCCAGCAGCTTGAAAAATCCGAATCGGGGAAATCAGCCCCAGCATTTT. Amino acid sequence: CASSLKNPNRGNQPQHF.

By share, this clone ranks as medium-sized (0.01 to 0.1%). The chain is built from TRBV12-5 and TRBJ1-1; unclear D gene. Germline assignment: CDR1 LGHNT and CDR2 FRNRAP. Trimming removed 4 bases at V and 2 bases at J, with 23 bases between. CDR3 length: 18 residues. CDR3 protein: CASGWSGWSYFDNTEAFF. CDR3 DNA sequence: TGTGCTAGTGGTTGGTCGGGGTGGTCCTATTTTGATAACACTGAAGCTTTCTTT.

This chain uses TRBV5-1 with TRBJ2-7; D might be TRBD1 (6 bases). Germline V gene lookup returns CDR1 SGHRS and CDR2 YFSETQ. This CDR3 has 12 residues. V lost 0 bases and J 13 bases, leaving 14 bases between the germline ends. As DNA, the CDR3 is TGCGCCAGCAGCTTGGACAGGGAAGTCTCCTACTTC. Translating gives CASSLDREVSYF. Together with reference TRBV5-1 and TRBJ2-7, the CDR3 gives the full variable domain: KAGVTQTPRYLIKTRGQQVTLSCSPISGHRSVSWYQQTPGQGLQFLFEYFSETQRNKGNFPGRFSGRQFSNSRSEMNVSTLELGDSALYLCASSLDREVSYFGPGTRLTVT.

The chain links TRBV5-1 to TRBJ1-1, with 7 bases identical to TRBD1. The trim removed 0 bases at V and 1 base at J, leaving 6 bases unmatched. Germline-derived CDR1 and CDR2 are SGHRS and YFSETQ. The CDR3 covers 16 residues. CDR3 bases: TGCGCCAGCAGCTTGGAGCCAGGGACAGCGAACACTGAAGCTTTCTTT. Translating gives CASSLEPGTANTEAFF. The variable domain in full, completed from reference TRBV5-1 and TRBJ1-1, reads KAGVTQTPRYLIKTRGQQVTLSCSPISGHRSVSWYQQTPGQGLQFLFEYFSETQRNKGNFPGRFSGRQFSNSRSEMNVSTLELGDSALYLCASSLEPGTANTEAFFGQGTRLTVV.

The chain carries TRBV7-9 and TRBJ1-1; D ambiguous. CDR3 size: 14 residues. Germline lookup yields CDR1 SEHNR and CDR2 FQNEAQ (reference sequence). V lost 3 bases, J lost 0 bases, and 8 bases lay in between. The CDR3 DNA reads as TGTGCCAGCAGCTTGTCGCGGCTGAACACTGAAGCTTTCTTT. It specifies CASSLSRLNTEAFF.

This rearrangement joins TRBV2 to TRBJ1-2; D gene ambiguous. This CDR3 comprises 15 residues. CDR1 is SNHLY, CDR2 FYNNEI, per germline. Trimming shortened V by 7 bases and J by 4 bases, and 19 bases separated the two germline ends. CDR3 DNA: TGTGCCAGCATGGAGTCTTGGCTCCAACTCTATGGCTACACCTTC. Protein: CASMESWLQLYGYTF.

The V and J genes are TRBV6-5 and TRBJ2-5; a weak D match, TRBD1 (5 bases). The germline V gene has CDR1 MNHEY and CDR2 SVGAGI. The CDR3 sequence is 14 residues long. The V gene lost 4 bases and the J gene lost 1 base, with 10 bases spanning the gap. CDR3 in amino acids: CASSFQGSQETQYF. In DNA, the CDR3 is TGTGCCAGCAGTTTTCAGGGTTCCCAAGAGACCCAGTACTTC.

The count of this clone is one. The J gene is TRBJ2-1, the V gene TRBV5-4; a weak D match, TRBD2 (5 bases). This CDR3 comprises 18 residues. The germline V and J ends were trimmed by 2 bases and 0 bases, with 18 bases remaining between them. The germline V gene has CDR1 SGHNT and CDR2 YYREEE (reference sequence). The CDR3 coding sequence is TGTGCCAGCAGCTTTGGGAGTACCACTCCCAGCTCCTACAATGAGCAGTTCTTC. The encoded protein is CASSFGSTTPSSYNEQFF.

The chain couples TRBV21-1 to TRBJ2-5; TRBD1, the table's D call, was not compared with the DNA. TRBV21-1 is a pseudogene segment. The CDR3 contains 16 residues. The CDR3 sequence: CASSNSRRDRQETQYF. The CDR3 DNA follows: TGTGCCAGCAGCAATAGTCGGAGGGACAGACAAGAGACCCAGTACTTC.

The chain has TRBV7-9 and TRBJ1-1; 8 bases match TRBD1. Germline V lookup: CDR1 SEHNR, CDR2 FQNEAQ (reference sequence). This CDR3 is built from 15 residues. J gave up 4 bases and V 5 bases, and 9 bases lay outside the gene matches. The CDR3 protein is CASSPQTGGGTEAFF. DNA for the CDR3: TGTGCCAGCAGCCCTCAAACAGGGGGAGGCACTGAAGCTTTCTTT. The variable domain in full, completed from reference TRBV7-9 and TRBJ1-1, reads DTGVSQNPRHKITKRGQNVTFRCDPISEHNRLYWYRQTLGQGPEFLTYFQNEAQLEKSRLLSDRFSAERPKGSFSTLEIQRTEQGDSAMYLCASSPQTGGGTEAFFGQGTRLTVV.

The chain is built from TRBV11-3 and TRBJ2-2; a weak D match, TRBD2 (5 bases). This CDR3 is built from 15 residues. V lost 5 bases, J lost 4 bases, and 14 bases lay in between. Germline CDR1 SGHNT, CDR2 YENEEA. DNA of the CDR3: TGTGCCAGCAGCCCCCTTGGAGGTTCCACCGGGGAGCTGTTTTTT. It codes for CASSPLGGSTGELFF. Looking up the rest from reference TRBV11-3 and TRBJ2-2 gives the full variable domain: EAGVVQSPRYKIIEKKQPVAFWCNPISGHNTLYWYLQNLGQGPELLIRYENEEAVDDSQLPKDRFSAERLKGVDSTLKIQPAELGDSAVYLCASSPLGGSTGELFFGEGSRLTVL.

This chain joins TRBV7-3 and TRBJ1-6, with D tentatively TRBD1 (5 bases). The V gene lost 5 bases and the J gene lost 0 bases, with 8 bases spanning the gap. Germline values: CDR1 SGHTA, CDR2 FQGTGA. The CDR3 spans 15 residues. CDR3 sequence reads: CASSRQSSYNSPLHF. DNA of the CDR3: TGTGCCAGCAGCCGACAGTCCTCCTATAATTCACCCCTCCACTTT. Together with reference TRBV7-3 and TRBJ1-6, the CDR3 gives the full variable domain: GAGVSQTPSNKVTEKGKYVELRCDPISGHTALYWYRQSLGQGPEFLIYFQGTGAADDSGLPNDRFFAVRPEGSVSTLKIQRTERGDSAVYLCASSRQSSYNSPLHFGNGTRLTVT.